Reported below is one TCR beta chain. V shed 4 bases and J 4 bases; nucleotides not matched to a gene: 6. Germline CDR1 and CDR2: KGHDR and SFDVKD. This CDR3 is 17 amino acids long. The entry originates in a study of blood T cell repertoires in COVID-19. As for the study in general: Both acute and convalescent COVID-19 samples were obtained from the United States, Italy and Spain. From T cells, B-cell-depleted T cells, or PBMCs came the material, which was cDNA or gDNA.

Sequencing was performed with immunoSEQ multiplex PCR; in TCRdb, only in-frame clones are kept and a portion is missing. The data show some 46,000 clones, with over 80% seen just once and approximately 8.4% held by the top ten. The chain recombines TRBV24-1 with TRBJ2-1; TRBD2 aligns across 13 bases. The receptor's source is a man aged 45 to 65 with acute or convalescent COVID-19. The sequencing sample was made of peripheral blood. The CDR3 here is CATSDTSGGAYYNEQFF. Here the CDR3 DNA reads TGTGCCACCAGTGACACTAGCGGGGGGGCCTATTACAATGAGCAGTTCTTC.